This T cell receptor beta chain came from a study of T cells after yellow fever vaccination. Trimming removed 6 bases from V and 7 bases from J; junction bases left unmatched: 11. The CDR3 runs 15 residues. CDR1 is SNHLY and CDR2 is FYNNEI in the germline V gene. Only a few counts were recorded for this clonotype. Via MiXCR, TCRdb re-called the 5' RACE reads, giving one row per CDR3 protein. The table has fewer than 650,000 distinct CDR3 sequences, around a fifth seen once. The sequencing here drew on PBMCs, taken less than 25 days after the first yellow fever vaccination. The chain has TRBV2 and TRBJ2-1, with 8 positions matching TRBD2. This clonotype originated in a man between 18 and 29 years old who received the YFV17D yellow fever vaccine. The CDR3 spells CASRRWRGANNEQFF. CDR3 nucleotide sequence: TGTGCCAGCAGGAGGTGGCGGGGGGCGAATAATGAGCAGTTCTTC. Looking up the rest from reference TRBV2 and TRBJ2-1 gives the full variable domain: EPEVTQTPSHQVTQMGQEVILRCVPISNHLYFYWYRQILGQKVEFLVSFYNNEISEKSEIFDDQFSVERPDGSNFTLKIRSTKLEDSAMYFCASRRWRGANNEQFFGPGTRLTVL.